This entry features one T cell receptor beta chain sequence. Antigen specificity is unknown. Generated by immunoSEQ multiplex PCR, the TCRdb table keeps only in-frame clones and is missing some. Of hundreds of thousands of clones in the sample, 72% were seen once. The data originate from a study of shared clonotypes between healthy human individuals. The CDR3 length is 15 residues. Germline V CDR1 and CDR2: SGDLS, YYNGEE. V lost 0 bases and J lost 2, with 10 bases in between. Study findings and constraints: Compared with memory subsets, naive subsets generally had larger estimated richness.

Donors comprised healthy HIV-negative adults lacking recent acute infections or vaccinations. The origin of this receptor is a woman aged 25-40 years in good health. Sequencing was performed on memory CD4+ T cells sorted from blood. Stated subset: CD45RA-negative fraction. The rearrangement links TRBV9 to TRBJ2-3; D call uncertain. The CDR3 region is CASSVERLITDTQYF. The CDR3 DNA sequence: TGTGCCAGCAGCGTAGAGAGACTTATCACAGATACGCAGTATTTT.